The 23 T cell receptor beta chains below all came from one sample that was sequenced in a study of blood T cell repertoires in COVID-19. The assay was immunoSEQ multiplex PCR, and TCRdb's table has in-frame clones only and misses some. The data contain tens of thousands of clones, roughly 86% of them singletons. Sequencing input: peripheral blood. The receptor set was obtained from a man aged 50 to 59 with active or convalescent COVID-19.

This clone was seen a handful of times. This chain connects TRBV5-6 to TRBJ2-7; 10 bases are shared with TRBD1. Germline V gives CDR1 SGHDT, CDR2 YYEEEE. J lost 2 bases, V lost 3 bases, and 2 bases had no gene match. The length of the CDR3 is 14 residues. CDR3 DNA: TGTGCCAGCAGCTGGACAGGGGGGACCTACGAGCAGTACTTC. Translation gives CASSWTGGTYEQYF.

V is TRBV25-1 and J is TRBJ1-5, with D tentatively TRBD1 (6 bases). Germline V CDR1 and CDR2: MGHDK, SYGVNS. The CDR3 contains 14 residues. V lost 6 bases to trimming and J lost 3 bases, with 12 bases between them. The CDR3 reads CASSQQGHNQPQHF. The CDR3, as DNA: TGTGCCAGCAGCCAACAGGGACACAATCAGCCCCAGCATTTT.

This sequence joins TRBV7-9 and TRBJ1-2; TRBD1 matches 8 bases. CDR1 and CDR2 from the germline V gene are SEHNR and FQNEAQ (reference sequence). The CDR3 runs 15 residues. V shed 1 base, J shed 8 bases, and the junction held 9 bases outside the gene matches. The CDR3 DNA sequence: TGTGCCAGCAGCTTAGAAATGGACAGGGCTAAAGGCTACACCTTC. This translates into CASSLEMDRAKGYTF.

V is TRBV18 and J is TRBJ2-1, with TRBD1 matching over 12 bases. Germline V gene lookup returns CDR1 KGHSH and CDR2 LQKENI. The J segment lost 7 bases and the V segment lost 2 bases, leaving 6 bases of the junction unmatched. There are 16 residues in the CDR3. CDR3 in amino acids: CASSPWDRGLENEQFF. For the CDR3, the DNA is TGTGCCAGCTCACCATGGGACAGGGGGCTTGAAAATGAGCAGTTCTTC.

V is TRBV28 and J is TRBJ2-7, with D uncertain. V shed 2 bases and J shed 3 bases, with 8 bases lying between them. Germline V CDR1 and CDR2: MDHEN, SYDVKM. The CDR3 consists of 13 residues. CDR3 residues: CASSLGGNYEQYF. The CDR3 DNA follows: TGTGCCAGCAGTTTAGGCGGTAACTACGAGCAGTACTTC. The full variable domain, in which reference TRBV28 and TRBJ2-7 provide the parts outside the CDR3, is DVKVTQSSRYLVKRTGEKVFLECVQDMDHENMFWYRQDPGLGLRLIYFSYDVKMKEKGDIPEGYSVSREKKERFSLILESASTNQTSMYLCASSLGGNYEQYFGPGTRLTVT.

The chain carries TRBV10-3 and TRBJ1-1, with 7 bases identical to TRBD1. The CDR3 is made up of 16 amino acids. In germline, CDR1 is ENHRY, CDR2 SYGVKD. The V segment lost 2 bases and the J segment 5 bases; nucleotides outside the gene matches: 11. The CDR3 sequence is CAISETLTGRQTEAFF. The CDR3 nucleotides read TGTGCCATCAGTGAGACTCTGACAGGGAGGCAGACTGAAGCTTTCTTT.

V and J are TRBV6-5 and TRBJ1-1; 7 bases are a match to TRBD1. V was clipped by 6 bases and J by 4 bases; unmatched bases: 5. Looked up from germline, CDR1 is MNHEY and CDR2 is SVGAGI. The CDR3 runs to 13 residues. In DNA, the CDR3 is TGTGCCAGCAGAATGGGACAGCGCACTGAAGCTTTCTTT. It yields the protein CASRMGQRTEAFF.

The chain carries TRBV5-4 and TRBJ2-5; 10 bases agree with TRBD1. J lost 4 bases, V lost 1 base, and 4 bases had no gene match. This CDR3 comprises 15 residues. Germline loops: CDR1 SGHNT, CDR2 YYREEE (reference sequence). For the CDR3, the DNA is TGTGCCAGCAGCTTGAGACAGGGGGCGGGAGAGACCCAGTACTTC. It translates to CASSLRQGAGETQYF.

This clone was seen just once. CDR3 DNA: TGTGCCAGCAGTGCGGGGGTGCTCGGCAATCAGCCCCAGCATTTT. This codes for CASSAGVLGNQPQHF. The chain uses TRBV6-2 or TRBV6-3 and TRBJ1-5, with TRBD1 as a possible D gene (5 bases). The CDR3 sequence is 15 residues long. Trimming left V 5 bases short and J 2 bases short, with 13 bases between. From germline, CDR1 is MNHEY and CDR2 SVGEGT.

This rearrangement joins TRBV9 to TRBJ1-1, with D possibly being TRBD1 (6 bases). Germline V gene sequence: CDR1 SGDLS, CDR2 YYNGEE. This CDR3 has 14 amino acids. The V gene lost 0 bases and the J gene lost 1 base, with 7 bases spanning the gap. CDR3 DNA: TGTGCCAGCAGCGTAGGACAGGAGAACACTGAAGCTTTCTTT. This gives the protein CASSVGQENTEAFF.

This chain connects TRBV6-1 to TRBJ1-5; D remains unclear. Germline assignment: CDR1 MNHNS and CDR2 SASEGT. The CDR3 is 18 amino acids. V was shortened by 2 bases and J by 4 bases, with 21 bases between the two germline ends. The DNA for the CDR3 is TGTGCCAGCAGTGAAACTTTACGACCCTCGAACGGGAATCAGCCCCAGCATTTT. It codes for CASSETLRPSNGNQPQHF.

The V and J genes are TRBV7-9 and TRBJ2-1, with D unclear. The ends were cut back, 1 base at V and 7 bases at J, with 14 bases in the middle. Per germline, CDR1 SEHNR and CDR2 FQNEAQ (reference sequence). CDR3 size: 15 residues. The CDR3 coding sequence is TGTGCCAGCAGCTTAGTGGCCGTTATGAAGAATGAGCAGTTCTTC. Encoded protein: CASSLVAVMKNEQFF.

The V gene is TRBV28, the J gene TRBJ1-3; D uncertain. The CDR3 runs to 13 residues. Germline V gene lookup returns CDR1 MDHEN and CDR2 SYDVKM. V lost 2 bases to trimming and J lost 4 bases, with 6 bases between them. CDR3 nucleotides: TGTGCCAGCAGTTTAAACAAAGGAAACACCATATATTTT. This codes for CASSLNKGNTIYF.

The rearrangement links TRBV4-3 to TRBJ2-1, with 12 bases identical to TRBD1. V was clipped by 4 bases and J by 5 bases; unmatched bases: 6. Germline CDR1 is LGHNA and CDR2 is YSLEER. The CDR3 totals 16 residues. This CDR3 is CASSLLGQGANNEQFF. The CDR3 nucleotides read TGCGCCAGCAGCCTCCTGGGACAGGGGGCGAACAATGAGCAGTTCTTC.

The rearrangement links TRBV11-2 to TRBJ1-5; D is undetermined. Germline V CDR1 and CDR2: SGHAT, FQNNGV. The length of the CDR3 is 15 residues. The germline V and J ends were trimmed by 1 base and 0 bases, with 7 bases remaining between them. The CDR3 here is CASSLGSYSNQPQHF. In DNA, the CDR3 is TGTGCCAGCAGCTTAGGTAGTTATAGCAATCAGCCCCAGCATTTT.

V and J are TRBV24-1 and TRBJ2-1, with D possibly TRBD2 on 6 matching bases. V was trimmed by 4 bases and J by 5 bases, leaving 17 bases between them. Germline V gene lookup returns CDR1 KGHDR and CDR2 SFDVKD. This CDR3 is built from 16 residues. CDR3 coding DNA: TGTGCCACCAGTGACATGGGGGGTGTGGTGCACAATGAGCAGTTCTTC. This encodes CATSDMGGVVHNEQFF.

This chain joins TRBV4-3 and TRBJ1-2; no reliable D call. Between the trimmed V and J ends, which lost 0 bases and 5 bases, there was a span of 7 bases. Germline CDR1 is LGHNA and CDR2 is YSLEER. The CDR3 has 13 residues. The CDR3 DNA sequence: TGCGCCAGCAGCCAAGACAAAACATATGGCTACACCTTC. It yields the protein CASSQDKTYGYTF.

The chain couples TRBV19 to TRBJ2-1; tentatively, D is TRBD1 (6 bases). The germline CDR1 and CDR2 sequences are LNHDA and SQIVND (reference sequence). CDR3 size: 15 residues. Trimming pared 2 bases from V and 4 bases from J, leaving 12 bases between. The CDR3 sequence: CASSISTGTYNEQFF. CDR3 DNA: TGTGCCAGTAGTATATCAACGGGGACATACAATGAGCAGTTCTTC.

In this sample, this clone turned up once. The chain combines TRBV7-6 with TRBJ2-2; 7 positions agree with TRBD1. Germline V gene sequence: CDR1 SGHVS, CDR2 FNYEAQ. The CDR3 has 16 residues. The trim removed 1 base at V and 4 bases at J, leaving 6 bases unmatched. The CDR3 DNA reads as TGTGCCAGCAGCTTAGAGGGGGCGCGGATCACCGGGGAGCTGTTTTTT. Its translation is CASSLEGARITGELFF.

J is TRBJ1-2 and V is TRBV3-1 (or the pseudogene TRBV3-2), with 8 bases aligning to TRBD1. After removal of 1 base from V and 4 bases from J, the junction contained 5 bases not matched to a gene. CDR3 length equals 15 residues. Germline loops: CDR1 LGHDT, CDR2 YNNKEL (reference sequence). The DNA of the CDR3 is TGTGCCAGCAGCCAAGTGGCAGGGGGCAGCTATGGCTACACCTTC. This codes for CASSQVAGGSYGYTF.

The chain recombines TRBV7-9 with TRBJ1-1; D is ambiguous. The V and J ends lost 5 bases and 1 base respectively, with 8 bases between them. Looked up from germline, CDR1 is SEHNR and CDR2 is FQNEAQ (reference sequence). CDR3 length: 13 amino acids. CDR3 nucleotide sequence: TGTGCCAGCAGCACCTCCGGGAACACTGAAGCTTTCTTT. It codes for CASSTSGNTEAFF.

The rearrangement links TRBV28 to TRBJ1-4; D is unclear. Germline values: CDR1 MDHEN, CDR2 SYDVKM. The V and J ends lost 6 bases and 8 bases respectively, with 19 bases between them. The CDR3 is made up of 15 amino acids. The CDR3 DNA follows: TGTGCCAGCAGAATTGCCACCGCCCGAACAGAAAAACTGTTTTTT. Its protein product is CASRIATARTEKLFF.

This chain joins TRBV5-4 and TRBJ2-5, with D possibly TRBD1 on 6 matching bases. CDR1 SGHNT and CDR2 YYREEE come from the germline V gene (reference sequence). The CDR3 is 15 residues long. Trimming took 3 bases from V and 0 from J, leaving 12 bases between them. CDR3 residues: CASSYKTGHQETQYF. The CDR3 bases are TGTGCCAGCAGCTACAAGACAGGACACCAAGAGACCCAGTACTTC.